This TCR beta chain was obtained from a study of control samples from healthy donors and cancer patients. V shed 7 bases and J shed 2 bases, with 14 bases lying between them. The CDR3 extends over 14 amino acids. CDR1 MNHEY and CDR2 SVGAGI come from the germline V gene. Libraries were prepared by immunoSEQ multiplex PCR; TCRdb keeps only in-frame clonotypes and omits some of them. The sample consists of approximately 46,000 clones, roughly nine tenths of them appearing once. The sequence derives from a young man with colorectal cancer. The chain recombines TRBV6-5 with TRBJ1-1; D ambiguous. Sequencing was performed on PBMCs. The CDR3 reads CASNEGEGNTEAFF. The CDR3 nucleotides are TGTGCCAGCAACGAGGGAGAGGGAAACACTGAAGCTTTCTTT.